This TCR beta chain is drawn from a study of blood T cell repertoires in COVID-19. Study-level background: Samples taken during acute and convalescent COVID-19 were collected in the United States, Italy and Spain. T cells, B-cell-depleted T cells, or PBMCs provided the cDNA or gDNA that served as material.

As processed by the authors: Amplification with reference gene primers provided the estimates of nucleated cell counts. Assay: immunoSEQ multiplex PCR; the TCRdb copy retains only in-frame clones and omits some. V, J and clone size are those of that table, while D and trimming were read from the DNA. The data show nearly 350,000 clones, around 80% seen once. There are 15 residues in the CDR3. Deletions cut 4 bases from V and 8 bases from J, with 17 bases between. CDR1 is SEHNR and CDR2 is FQNEAQ in the germline V gene (reference sequence). V and J are TRBV7-9 and TRBJ1-4; weak D call: TRBD1 (6 bases). What was sequenced was peripheral blood. This receptor was obtained from a young man with active or convalescent COVID-19. CDR3 coding DNA: TGTGCCAGCAGCTCACCAGACAGGATGGAGGAAAAACTGTTTTTT. Its translation is CASSSPDRMEEKLFF.